This T cell receptor (beta chain) was sequenced for a study of blood T cell repertoires in COVID-19. Participants were aged roughly 18 to 89 years from around 26 US areas. Participant-reported clinical history was the basis for cohort assignment. Resolution of symptoms, clearance, or two negative PCRs was present in recovered Cohort 3 donors. In the original analysis: Amplification from reference gene primers served as the basis for estimated nucleated cell counts. Clones were read by immunoSEQ multiplex PCR, and TCRdb kept only the in-frame ones, dropping some. That table is the source of V, J and clone size, and D and trimming were worked out from the DNA. Of a few hundred thousand clones in the sample, 75% to 90% are singletons; the top ten hold under 3%. The V gene's germline CDR1 is LNHDA and CDR2 SQIVND (reference sequence). The CDR3 totals 13 residues. V lost 3 bases and J 11 bases, leaving 11 bases between the germline ends.

Material for sequencing was PBMCs or T cells enriched from blood (not recorded which). The rearrangement uses TRBV19 and TRBJ1-6; no reliable D call. This sequence originates from a woman aged 18-29 years who had recovered from COVID-19. The CDR3 bases are TGTGCCAGTAGTATTGACCCTGGAGCACCCCTCCACTTT. It is translated as CASSIDPGAPLHF.